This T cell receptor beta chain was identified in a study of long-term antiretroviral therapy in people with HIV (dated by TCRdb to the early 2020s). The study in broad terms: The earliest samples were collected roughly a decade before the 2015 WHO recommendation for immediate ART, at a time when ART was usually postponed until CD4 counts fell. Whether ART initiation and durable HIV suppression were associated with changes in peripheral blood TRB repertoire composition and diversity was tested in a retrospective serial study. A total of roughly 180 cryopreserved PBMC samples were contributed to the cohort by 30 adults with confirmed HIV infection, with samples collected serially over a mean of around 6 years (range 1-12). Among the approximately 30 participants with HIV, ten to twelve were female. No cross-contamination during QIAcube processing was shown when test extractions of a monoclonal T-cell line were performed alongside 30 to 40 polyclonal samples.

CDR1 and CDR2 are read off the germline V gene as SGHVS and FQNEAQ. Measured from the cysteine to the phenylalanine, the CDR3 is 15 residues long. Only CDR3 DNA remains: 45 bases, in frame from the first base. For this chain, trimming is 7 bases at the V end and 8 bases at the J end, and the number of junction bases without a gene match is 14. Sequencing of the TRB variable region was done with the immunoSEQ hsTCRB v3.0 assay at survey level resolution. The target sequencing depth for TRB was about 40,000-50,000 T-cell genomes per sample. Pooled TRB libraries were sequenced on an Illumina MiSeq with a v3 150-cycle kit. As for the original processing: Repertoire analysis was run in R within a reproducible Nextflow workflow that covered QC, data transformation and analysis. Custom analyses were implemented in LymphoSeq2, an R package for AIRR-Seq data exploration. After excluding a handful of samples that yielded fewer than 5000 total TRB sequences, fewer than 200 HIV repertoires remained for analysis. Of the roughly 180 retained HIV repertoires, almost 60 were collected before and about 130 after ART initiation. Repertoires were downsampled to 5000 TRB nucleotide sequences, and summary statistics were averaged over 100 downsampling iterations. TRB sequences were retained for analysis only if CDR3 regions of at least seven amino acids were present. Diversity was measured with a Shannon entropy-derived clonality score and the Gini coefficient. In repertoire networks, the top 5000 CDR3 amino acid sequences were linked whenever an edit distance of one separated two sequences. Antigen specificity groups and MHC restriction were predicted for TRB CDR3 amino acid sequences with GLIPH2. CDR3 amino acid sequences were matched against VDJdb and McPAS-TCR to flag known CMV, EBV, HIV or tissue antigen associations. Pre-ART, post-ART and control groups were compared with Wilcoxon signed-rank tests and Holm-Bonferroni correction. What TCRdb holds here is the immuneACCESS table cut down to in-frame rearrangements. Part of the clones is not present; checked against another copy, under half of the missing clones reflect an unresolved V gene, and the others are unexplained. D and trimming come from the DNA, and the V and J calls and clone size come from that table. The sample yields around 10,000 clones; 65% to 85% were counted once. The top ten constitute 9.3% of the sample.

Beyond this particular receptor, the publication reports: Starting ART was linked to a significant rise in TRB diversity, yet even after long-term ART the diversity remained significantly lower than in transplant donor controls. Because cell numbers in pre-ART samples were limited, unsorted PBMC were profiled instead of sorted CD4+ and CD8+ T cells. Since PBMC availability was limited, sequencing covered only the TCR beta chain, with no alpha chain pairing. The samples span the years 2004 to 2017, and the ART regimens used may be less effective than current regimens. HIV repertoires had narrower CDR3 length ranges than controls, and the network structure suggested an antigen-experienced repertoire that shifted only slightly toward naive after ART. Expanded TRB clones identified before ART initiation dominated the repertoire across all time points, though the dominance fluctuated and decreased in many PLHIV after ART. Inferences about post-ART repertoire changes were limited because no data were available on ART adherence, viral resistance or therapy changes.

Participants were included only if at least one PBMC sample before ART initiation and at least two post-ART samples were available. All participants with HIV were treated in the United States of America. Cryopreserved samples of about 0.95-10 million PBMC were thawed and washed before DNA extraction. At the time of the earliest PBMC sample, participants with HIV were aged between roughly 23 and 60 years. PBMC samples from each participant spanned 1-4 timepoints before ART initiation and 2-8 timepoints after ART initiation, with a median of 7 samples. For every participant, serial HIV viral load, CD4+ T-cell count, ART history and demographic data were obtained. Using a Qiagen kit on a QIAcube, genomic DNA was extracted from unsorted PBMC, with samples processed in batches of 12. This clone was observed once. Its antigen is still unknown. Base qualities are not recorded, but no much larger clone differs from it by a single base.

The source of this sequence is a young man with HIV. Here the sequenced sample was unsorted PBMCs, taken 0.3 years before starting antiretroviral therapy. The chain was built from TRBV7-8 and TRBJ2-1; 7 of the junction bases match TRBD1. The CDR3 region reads CASNTDRVAIYEQFF. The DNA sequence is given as TGTGCCAGCAACACAGACAGGGTCGCGATCTATGAGCAGTTCTTC.